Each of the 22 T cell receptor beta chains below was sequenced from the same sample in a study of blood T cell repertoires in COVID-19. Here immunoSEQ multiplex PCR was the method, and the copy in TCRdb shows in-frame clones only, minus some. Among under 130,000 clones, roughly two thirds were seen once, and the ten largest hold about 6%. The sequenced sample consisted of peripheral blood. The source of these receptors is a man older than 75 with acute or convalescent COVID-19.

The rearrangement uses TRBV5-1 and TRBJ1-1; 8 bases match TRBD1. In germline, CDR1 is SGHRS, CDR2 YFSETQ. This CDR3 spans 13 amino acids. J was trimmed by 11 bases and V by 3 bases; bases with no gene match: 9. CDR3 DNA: TGCGCCAGCAGCTCCCAAGGACAGGGTGGCGCTTTCTTT. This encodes CASSSQGQGGAFF.

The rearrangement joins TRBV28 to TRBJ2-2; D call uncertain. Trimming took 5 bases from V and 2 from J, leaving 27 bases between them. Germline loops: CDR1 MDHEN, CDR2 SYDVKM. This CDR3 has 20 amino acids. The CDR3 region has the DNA TGTGCCAGCAGTCCCCAAGGCCCAGGATGGTACGGCCTAAACACCGGGGAGCTGTTTTTT. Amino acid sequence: CASSPQGPGWYGLNTGELFF.

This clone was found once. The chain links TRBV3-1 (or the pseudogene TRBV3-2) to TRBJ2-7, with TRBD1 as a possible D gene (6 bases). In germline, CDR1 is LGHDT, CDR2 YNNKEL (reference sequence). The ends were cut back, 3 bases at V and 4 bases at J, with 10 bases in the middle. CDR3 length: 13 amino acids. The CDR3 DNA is TGTGCCAGCAGCCAGGCAGGGGCTTACGAGCAGTACTTC. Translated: CASSQAGAYEQYF.

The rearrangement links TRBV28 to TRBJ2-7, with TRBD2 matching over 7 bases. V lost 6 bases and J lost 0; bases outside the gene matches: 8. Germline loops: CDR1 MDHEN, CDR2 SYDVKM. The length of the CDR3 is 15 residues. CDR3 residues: CASSLPTSLSYEQYF. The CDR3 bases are TGTGCCAGCAGCCTTCCGACTAGCCTCTCCTACGAGCAGTACTTC.

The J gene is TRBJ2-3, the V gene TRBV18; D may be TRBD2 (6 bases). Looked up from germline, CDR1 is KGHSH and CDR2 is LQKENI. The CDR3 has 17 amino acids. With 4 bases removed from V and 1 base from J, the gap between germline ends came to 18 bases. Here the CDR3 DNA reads TGTGCCAGCTCACTCGCGCGCGGGGCTACTCGCACAGATACGCAGTATTTT. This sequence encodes CASSLARGATRTDTQYF. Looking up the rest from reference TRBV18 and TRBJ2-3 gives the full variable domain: NAGVMQNPRHLVRRRGQEARLRCSPMKGHSHVYWYRQLPEEGLKFMVYLQKENIIDESGMPKERFSAEFPKEGPSILRIQQVVRGDSAAYFCASSLARGATRTDTQYFGPGTRLTVL.

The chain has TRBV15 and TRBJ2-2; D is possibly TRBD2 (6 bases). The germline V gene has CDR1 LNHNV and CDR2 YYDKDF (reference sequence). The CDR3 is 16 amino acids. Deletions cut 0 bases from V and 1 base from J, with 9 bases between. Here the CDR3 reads CATSRDAGLNTGELFF. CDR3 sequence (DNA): TGTGCCACCAGCAGAGACGCGGGATTGAACACCGGGGAGCTGTTTTTT.

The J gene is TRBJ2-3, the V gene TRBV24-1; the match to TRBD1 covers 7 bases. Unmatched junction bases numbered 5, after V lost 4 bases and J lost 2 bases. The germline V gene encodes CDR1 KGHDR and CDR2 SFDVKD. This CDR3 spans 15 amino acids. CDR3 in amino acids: CATSDVGTATDTQYF. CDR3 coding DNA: TGTGCCACCAGTGACGTCGGGACAGCCACAGATACGCAGTATTTT.

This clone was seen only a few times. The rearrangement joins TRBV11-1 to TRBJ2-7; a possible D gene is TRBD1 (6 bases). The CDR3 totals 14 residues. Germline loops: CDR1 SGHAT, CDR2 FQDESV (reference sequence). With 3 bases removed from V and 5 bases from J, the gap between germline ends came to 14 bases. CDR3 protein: CASSFRGSSHEQYF. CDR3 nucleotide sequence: TGTGCCAGCAGCTTCAGGGGAAGCAGCCACGAGCAGTACTTC.

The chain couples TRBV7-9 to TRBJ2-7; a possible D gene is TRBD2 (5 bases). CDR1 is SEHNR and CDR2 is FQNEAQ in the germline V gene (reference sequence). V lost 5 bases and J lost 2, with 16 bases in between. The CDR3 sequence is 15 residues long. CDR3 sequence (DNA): TGTGCCAGCAGCCCAAGCGGCGGCTCTACCTACGAGCAGTACTTC. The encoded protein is CASSPSGGSTYEQYF. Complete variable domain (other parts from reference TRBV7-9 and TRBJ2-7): DTGVSQNPRHKITKRGQNVTFRCDPISEHNRLYWYRQTLGQGPEFLTYFQNEAQLEKSRLLSDRFSAERPKGSFSTLEIQRTEQGDSAMYLCASSPSGGSTYEQYFGPGTRLTVT.

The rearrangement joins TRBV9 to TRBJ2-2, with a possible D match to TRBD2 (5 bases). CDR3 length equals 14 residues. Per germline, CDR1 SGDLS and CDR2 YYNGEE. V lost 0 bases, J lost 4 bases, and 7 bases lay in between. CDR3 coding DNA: TGTGCCAGCAGCGTAGTCGGAGGCACCGGGGAGCTGTTTTTT. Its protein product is CASSVVGGTGELFF.

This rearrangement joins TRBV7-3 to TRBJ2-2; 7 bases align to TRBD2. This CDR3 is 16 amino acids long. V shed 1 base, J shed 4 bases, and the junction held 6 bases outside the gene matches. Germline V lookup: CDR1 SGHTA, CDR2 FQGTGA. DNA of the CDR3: TGTGCCAGCAGCTTAAGTGCGAGCGGGACCACCGGGGAGCTGTTTTTT. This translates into CASSLSASGTTGELFF. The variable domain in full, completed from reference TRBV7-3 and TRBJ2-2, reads GAGVSQTPSNKVTEKGKYVELRCDPISGHTALYWYRQSLGQGPEFLIYFQGTGAADDSGLPNDRFFAVRPEGSVSTLKIQRTERGDSAVYLCASSLSASGTTGELFFGEGSRLTVL.

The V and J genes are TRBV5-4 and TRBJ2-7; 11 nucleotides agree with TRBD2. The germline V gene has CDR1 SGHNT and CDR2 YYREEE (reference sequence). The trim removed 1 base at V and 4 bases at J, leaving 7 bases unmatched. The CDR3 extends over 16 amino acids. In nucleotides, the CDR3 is TGTGCCAGCAGCTTGCCCGGGACTAGCGGAGCTTACGAGCAGTACTTC. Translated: CASSLPGTSGAYEQYF.

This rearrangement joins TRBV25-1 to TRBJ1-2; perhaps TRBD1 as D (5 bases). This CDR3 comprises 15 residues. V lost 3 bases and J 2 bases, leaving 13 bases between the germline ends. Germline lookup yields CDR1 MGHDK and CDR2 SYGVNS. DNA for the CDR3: TGTGCCAGCAGTGACCCTAAGCGGGGGAACTATGGCTACACCTTC. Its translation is CASSDPKRGNYGYTF.

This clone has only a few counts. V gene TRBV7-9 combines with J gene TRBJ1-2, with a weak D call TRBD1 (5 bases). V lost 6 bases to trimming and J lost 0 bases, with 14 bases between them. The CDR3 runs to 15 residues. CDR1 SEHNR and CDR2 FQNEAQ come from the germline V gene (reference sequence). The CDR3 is CASSTQTVANYGYTF. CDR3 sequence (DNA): TGTGCCAGCAGTACGCAGACAGTAGCTAACTATGGCTACACCTTC.

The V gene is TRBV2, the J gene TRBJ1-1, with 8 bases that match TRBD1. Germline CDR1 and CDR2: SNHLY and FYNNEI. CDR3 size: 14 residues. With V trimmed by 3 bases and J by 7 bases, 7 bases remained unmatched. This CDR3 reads CASSDRGLRGEAFF. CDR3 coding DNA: TGTGCCAGCAGTGACAGGGGGCTAAGGGGTGAAGCTTTCTTT.

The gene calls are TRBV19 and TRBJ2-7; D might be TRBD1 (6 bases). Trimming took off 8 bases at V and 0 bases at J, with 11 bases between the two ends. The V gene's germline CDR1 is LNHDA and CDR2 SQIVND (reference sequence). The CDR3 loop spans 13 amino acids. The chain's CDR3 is CASGWGLSYEQYF. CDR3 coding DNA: TGTGCCAGTGGGTGGGGGCTCTCCTACGAGCAGTACTTC.

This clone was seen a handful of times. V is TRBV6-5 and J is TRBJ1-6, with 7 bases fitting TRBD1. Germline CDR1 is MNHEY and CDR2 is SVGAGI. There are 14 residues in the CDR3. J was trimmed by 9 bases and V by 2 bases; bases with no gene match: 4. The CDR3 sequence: CASSYGDSTSPLHF. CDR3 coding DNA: TGTGCCAGCAGTTACGGGGACAGCACTTCACCCCTCCACTTT.

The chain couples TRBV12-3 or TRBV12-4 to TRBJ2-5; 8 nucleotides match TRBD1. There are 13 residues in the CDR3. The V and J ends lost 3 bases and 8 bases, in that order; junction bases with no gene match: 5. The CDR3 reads CASSFVTGGTQYF. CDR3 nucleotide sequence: TGTGCCAGCAGTTTTGTTACAGGGGGTACCCAGTACTTC.

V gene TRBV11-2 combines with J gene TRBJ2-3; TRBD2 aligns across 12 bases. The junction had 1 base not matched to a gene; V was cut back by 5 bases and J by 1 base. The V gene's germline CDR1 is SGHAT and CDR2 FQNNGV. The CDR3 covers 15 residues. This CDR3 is CASSASGRGTDTQYF. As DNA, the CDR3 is TGTGCCAGCAGCGCTAGCGGGAGGGGCACAGATACGCAGTATTTT.

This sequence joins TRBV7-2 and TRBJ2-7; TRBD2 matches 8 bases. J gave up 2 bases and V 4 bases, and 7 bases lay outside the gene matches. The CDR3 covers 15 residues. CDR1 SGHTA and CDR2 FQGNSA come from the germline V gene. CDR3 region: CASSYSSGPAYEQYF. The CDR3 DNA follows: TGTGCCAGCAGCTACTCTAGCGGGCCGGCCTACGAGCAGTACTTC.

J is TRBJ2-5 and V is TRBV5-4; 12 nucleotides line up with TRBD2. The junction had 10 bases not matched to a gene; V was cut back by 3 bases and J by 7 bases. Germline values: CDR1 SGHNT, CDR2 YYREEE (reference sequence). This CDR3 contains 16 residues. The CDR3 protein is CASSYGTSGLALTQYF. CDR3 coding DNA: TGTGCCAGCAGCTACGGGACTAGCGGGCTAGCCTTGACCCAGTACTTC.

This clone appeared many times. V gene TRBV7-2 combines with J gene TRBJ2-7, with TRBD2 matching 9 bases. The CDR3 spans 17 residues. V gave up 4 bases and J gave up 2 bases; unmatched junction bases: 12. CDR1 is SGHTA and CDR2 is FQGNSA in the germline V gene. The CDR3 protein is CASSSYLRGGTTYEQYF. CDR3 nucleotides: TGTGCCAGCAGCTCCTATCTGCGGGGGGGGACTACCTACGAGCAGTACTTC.